The 30 T cell receptor beta chains in this list originate from one sample, sequenced in a study of PD-1 blockade in classical Hodgkin lymphoma (TCRdb year 2020). Libraries were constructed by the immunoSEQ multiplex PCR assay. Imported from immuneACCESS, the table was reduced by TCRdb to in-frame sequences with V and J called. These copies leave out some clones; in studies compared against another copy, an unresolved V gene accounts for under half, and the cause of the remainder is not known. This sample holds roughly 90,000 clones; roughly 76% were observed only once. Roughly 16% of the sample is in the top ten clones. This specimen's time point label, per the study, means: cycle 2 day 1 (C2D1) of nivolumab. Every trial patient had relapsed after autologous stem cell transplantation, and cohorts A, B and C differed in prior brentuximab vedotin exposure. This sample comprised peripheral blood mononuclear cells (PBMCs), obtained before the second cycle of nivolumab. The receptor set was obtained from a human donor with classical Hodgkin lymphoma.

The chain employs TRBV5-1 and TRBJ2-2; 8 bases are a match to TRBD1. The germline gives CDR1 SGHRS, CDR2 YFSETQ. The CDR3 is 16 residues long. The V gene end was trimmed by 4 bases and the J gene end by 2 bases; junction bases not matched to a gene: 7. As DNA, the CDR3 is TGCGCCAGCAGCAGTGGACAGGGTGATAACACCGGGGAGCTGTTTTTT. It yields the protein CASSSGQGDNTGELFF.

This clone occurred once. This chain joins TRBV7-2 and TRBJ1-2; no firm D call. The CDR3 runs 13 residues. V dropped 1 base and J dropped 7 bases, with 10 bases sitting between them. Germline CDR1 and CDR2: SGHTA and FQGNSA. The CDR3 region is CASSLDTGSGYTF. DNA of the CDR3: TGTGCCAGCAGCTTAGACACGGGTTCTGGCTACACCTTC.

In DNA, the CDR3 is TGTGCCAGCAGCCAAGTTGGCCGGAGGAACACTGAAGCTTTCTTT. Its translation is CASSQVGRRNTEAFF. J is TRBJ1-1 and V is TRBV4-2; D gene unclear. The germline V gene has CDR1 LGHNA and CDR2 YNFKEQ. The CDR3 spans 15 residues. Deletions cut 1 base from V and 1 base from J, with 10 bases between.

A note on this clone: Other nucleotide sequences from this sample produce the same CDR3. V and J are TRBV19 and TRBJ2-3; D ambiguous. CDR1 and CDR2 (germline): LNHDA, SQIVND (reference sequence). This CDR3 has 13 residues. Trimming took off 1 base at V and 1 base at J, with 3 bases between the two ends. This chain's CDR3 is CASSIGGTDTQYF. The CDR3 coding sequence is TGTGCCAGTAGTATAGGCGGCACAGATACGCAGTATTTT.

The V gene is TRBV9, the J gene TRBJ2-7, with 9 nucleotides matching TRBD1. V dropped 3 bases and J dropped 4; count of bases not matched to a gene: 5. The CDR3 has 14 residues. Per the germline V gene, CDR1 is SGDLS and CDR2 is YYNGEE. CDR3 sequence reads: CASSGGQGVYEQYF. In nucleotides, the CDR3 is TGTGCCAGCAGCGGGGGACAGGGCGTATACGAGCAGTACTTC.

This clone was seen a single time. The V gene is TRBV5-1, the J gene TRBJ2-7; D not certain. The germline V gene has CDR1 SGHRS and CDR2 YFSETQ. CDR3 length: 14 residues. The ends were cut back, 0 bases at V and 2 bases at J, with 9 bases in the middle. Here the CDR3 reads CASSLGRRAYEQYF. CDR3 DNA: TGCGCCAGCAGCTTGGGACGGCGCGCCTACGAGCAGTACTTC.

The V call is TRBV11-2, the J call TRBJ1-5; perhaps TRBD1 as D (5 bases). Trimming removed 1 base at V and 0 bases at J, with 7 bases between. Germline CDR1 and CDR2: SGHAT and FQNNGV. The CDR3 totals 15 residues. The CDR3 spells CASSLGRGSNQPQHF. CDR3 DNA sequence: TGTGCCAGCAGCTTAGGTAGGGGTAGCAATCAGCCCCAGCATTTT. Full variable domain (remainder filled in from reference TRBV11-2 and TRBJ1-5): EAGVAQSPRYKIIEKRQSVAFWCNPISGHATLYWYQQILGQGPKLLIQFQNNGVVDDSQLPKDRFSAERLKGVDSTLKIQPAKLEDSAVYLCASSLGRGSNQPQHFGDGTRLSIL.

The V gene is TRBV2, the J gene TRBJ2-5, with D possibly being TRBD2 (7 bases). This CDR3 contains 13 residues. Trimming took 10 bases from V and 9 from J, leaving 21 bases between them. Germline CDR1 SNHLY, CDR2 FYNNEI. The CDR3 protein is CATQGAGAGAQYF. The CDR3 bases are TGTGCCACCCAAGGGGCGGGGGCCGGGGCCCAGTACTTC.

The rearrangement joins TRBV9 to TRBJ2-3; 9 bases match TRBD1. The junction had 9 bases not matched to a gene; V was cut back by 3 bases and J by 10 bases. The germline CDR1 and CDR2 sequences are SGDLS and YYNGEE. The CDR3 is 14 amino acids. The CDR3, as DNA: TGTGCCAGCAGCGCCCGGACAGGGGAAAAGGCGCAGTATTTT. Amino acids: CASSARTGEKAQYF. Together with reference TRBV9 and TRBJ2-3, the CDR3 gives the full variable domain: DSGVTQTPKHLITATGQRVTLRCSPRSGDLSVYWYQQSLDQGLQFLIQYYNGEERAKGNILERFSAQQFPDLHSELNLSSLELGDSALYFCASSARTGEKAQYFGPGTRLTVL.

The rearrangement links TRBV2 to TRBJ1-5, with no clear D. Germline V gene data show CDR1 as SNHLY and CDR2 as FYNNEI. There are 14 residues in the CDR3. V lost 5 bases and J lost 3, with 11 bases in between. The CDR3 protein is CASSRTVINQPQHF. CDR3 bases: TGTGCCAGCAGTCGGACGGTCATCAATCAGCCCCAGCATTTT.

In this sample, this clone turned up a few times. J is TRBJ1-2 and V is TRBV15; possibly TRBD1 for D (5 bases). V was cut by 3 bases and J by 8 bases, with 19 bases left in between. This CDR3 region has 15 residues. Germline CDR1 reads LNHNV; CDR2 reads YYDKDF (reference sequence). The DNA of the CDR3 is TGTGCCACCAGCAGGCCGGGGAGGGGCGCAGGGGGCTACACCTTC. Encoded protein: CATSRPGRGAGGYTF. Complete variable domain (other parts from reference TRBV15 and TRBJ1-2): DAMVIQNPRYQVTQFGKPVTLSCSQTLNHNVMYWYQQKSSQAPKLLFHYYDKDFNNEADTPDNFQSRRPNTSFCFLDIRSPGLGDTAMYLCATSRPGRGAGGYTFGSGTRLTVV.

This clone was counted once. This rearrangement joins TRBV27 to TRBJ2-2, with D tentatively TRBD1 or TRBD2 (5 bases each). The germline V gene encodes CDR1 MNHEY and CDR2 SMNVEV (reference sequence). V lost 5 bases to trimming and J lost 6 bases, with 16 bases between them. This CDR3 spans 15 amino acids. CDR3 sequence (DNA): TGTGCCAGCAGTCTCCGGGCTGAGGGGTCCGGGGAGCTGTTTTTT. Protein product: CASSLRAEGSGELFF.

In DNA form, the CDR3 reads TGTGCCAGTAGTTGGGGACAGGCGAATCGTGGTGGCTACACCTTC. It encodes CASSWGQANRGGYTF. The J gene is TRBJ1-2, the V gene TRBV19, with TRBD1 matching 8 bases. V trimming: 5 bases; J trimming: 7 bases; junction bases outside the gene matches: 12. The CDR3 has 15 amino acids. Germline CDR1 and CDR2: LNHDA and SQIVND (reference sequence).

In its sample, this clone is medium-sized. The CDR3 loop is CASSSTGQGSGSEQFF. DNA of the CDR3: TGTGCCAGCAGCTCTACCGGACAGGGGTCTGGCTCTGAGCAGTTCTTC. The rearrangement joins TRBV13 to TRBJ2-1; 9 positions match TRBD1. Germline V gene sequence: CDR1 PRHDT, CDR2 FYEKMQ (reference sequence). J gave up 9 bases and V 4 bases, and 13 bases lay outside the gene matches. There are 16 residues in the CDR3.

The CDR3 spells CTSSQDEGNNEQFF. CDR3 nucleotides: TGCACCAGCAGCCAAGATGAAGGAAACAATGAGCAGTTCTTC. V is TRBV1 and J is TRBJ2-1. TRBV1 is flagged as a pseudogene. The CDR3 contains 14 residues.

This clone was recorded a few times. The V call is TRBV6-1, the J call TRBJ1-2; perhaps TRBD1 as D (5 bases). Germline CDR1 MNHNS, CDR2 SASEGT. V was clipped by 6 bases and J by 2 bases, with 16 bases between them. CDR3 size: 15 residues. Here the CDR3 reads CASRIGHLLNYGYTF. CDR3 bases: TGTGCCAGCAGAATTGGACATCTACTGAACTATGGCTACACCTTC.

The genes are TRBV19 and TRBJ1-4; tentative D call: TRBD1 (5 bases). Germline-derived CDR1 and CDR2 are LNHDA and SQIVND (reference sequence). Trimming left V 7 bases short and J 10 bases short, with 19 bases between. The CDR3 covers 14 residues. The CDR3 DNA reads TGTGCCAGTACCACGGGACTCTGGGGAGGAAAACTGTTTTTT. Protein: CASTTGLWGGKLFF.

The chain links TRBV27 to TRBJ2-3, with D tentatively TRBD2 (6 bases). Per the germline V gene, CDR1 is MNHEY and CDR2 is SMNVEV (reference sequence). Trimming cost V 0 bases and J 4 bases, with 11 bases left between them. The CDR3 is 15 residues long. The DNA for the CDR3 is TGTGCCAGCAGTTTATCGATTCCGGGGGCAGATACGCAGTATTTT. It yields the protein CASSLSIPGADTQYF.

J is TRBJ2-5 and V is TRBV28; maybe TRBD2 (7 bases). Germline V gene data show CDR1 as MDHEN and CDR2 as SYDVKM. V lost 5 bases and J 4 bases, leaving 14 bases between the germline ends. The CDR3 consists of 14 residues. CDR3 DNA sequence: TGTGCCAGCAGTGGGGGGGCGTTGGGAGAGACCCAGTACTTC. Translated: CASSGGALGETQYF.

This chain joins TRBV7-2 and TRBJ1-1, with 7 bases matching TRBD1. CDR1 is SGHTA, CDR2 FQGNSA, per germline. This CDR3 comprises 14 residues. J gave up 4 bases and V 5 bases, and 7 bases lay outside the gene matches. CDR3 sequence (DNA): TGTGCCAGCAGCCTAGTGACAGGGAGCACTGAAGCTTTCTTT. Translating it yields CASSLVTGSTEAFF.

This chain uses TRBV15 with TRBJ2-2; D is undetermined. Trimming removed 6 bases from V and 8 bases from J, with 10 bases in between. The CDR3 is 12 amino acids. Germline V gives CDR1 LNHNV, CDR2 YYDKDF (reference sequence). The CDR3 DNA is TGTGCCACCAGTCATCGATCGGGGGAGCTGTTTTTT. Its protein is CATSHRSGELFF.

This sequence joins TRBV10-3 and TRBJ2-3; 9 bases are a match to TRBD2. The CDR3 is 15 residues long. V lost 5 bases and J lost 5; bases outside the gene matches: 8. The germline gives CDR1 ENHRY, CDR2 SYGVKD. The CDR3, as DNA: TGTGCCATCAGTACCGGCGGGAGGGCCATAGATACGCAGTATTTT. Translation gives CAISTGGRAIDTQYF.

The V gene is TRBV4-3, the J gene TRBJ1-2; D perhaps matches TRBD1 (5 bases). The CDR3 totals 15 residues. V lost 4 bases to trimming and J lost 4 bases, with 16 bases between them. CDR1 and CDR2 (germline): LGHNA, YSLEER. CDR3 region: CASSLGTRGAYGYTF. The CDR3 nucleotides are TGCGCCAGCAGCCTAGGGACCCGCGGGGCCTATGGCTACACCTTC.

This rearrangement joins TRBV9 to TRBJ2-1; D might be TRBD1 or TRBD2, each matching 6 bases. The germline V gene has CDR1 SGDLS and CDR2 YYNGEE. This CDR3 spans 14 amino acids. V lost 2 bases to trimming and J lost 10 bases, with 16 bases between them. CDR3 nucleotide sequence: TGTGCCAGCAGCGTGGGCACGGGGGCCGTGGAGCAGTTCTTC. Translating it yields CASSVGTGAVEQFF.

The genes are TRBV2 and TRBJ2-7, with TRBD2 identical over 16 bases. Germline assignment: CDR1 SNHLY and CDR2 FYNNEI. V lost 6 bases to trimming and J lost 4 bases; unmatched junction nucleotides: 9. This CDR3 comprises 17 residues. CDR3 nucleotide sequence: TGTGCCAGCAGGCCTCCCCCGGGACTAGCGGGAGGGTACGAGCAGTACTTC. This sequence encodes CASRPPPGLAGGYEQYF.

This rearrangement joins TRBV27 to TRBJ2-3; 9 nucleotides line up with TRBD1. CDR3 size: 16 residues. J lost 2 bases, V lost 2 bases, and 5 bases had no gene match. Germline CDR1 and CDR2: MNHEY and SMNVEV (reference sequence). CDR3 in amino acids: CASSLGQGLYTDTQYF. CDR3 sequence (DNA): TGTGCCAGCAGTTTAGGACAGGGGCTTTACACAGATACGCAGTATTTT.

The rearrangement joins TRBV2 to TRBJ2-5; no clear D gene. Trimming removed 0 bases from V and 5 bases from J, with 13 bases in between. Germline lookup yields CDR1 SNHLY and CDR2 FYNNEI. The CDR3 is 15 residues long. CDR3 DNA sequence: TGTGCCAGCAGTGAAGCCGGGCCAGCGAGGGAGACCCAGTACTTC. This encodes CASSEAGPARETQYF.

This sequence joins TRBV9 and TRBJ2-5, with a weak D call TRBD2 (8 bases). V was trimmed by 6 bases and J by 1 base, leaving 16 bases between them. Germline V lookup: CDR1 SGDLS, CDR2 YYNGEE. CDR3 length: 15 residues. The chain's CDR3 is CASTPTGTSQETQYF. The CDR3 DNA reads as TGTGCCAGCACCCCGACAGGGACTAGCCAAGAGACCCAGTACTTC.

V usage is TRBV6-1 and J usage is TRBJ1-2; the match to TRBD1 covers 7 bases. The CDR3 has 14 residues. Germline CDR1 MNHNS, CDR2 SASEGT. With V trimmed by 2 bases and J by 8 bases, 8 bases remained unmatched. The CDR3 reads CASSEMAGQRGYTF. The CDR3 nucleotides read TGTGCCAGCAGTGAAATGGCGGGACAGCGAGGCTACACCTTC.

The rearrangement uses TRBV11-2 and TRBJ2-2; D tentatively fits TRBD1 or TRBD2 (5 bases each). The CDR3 runs to 14 residues. Germline CDR1 SGHAT, CDR2 FQNNGV. The V and J ends lost 2 bases and 4 bases respectively, with 8 bases between them. The CDR3 sequence: CASSLSGGTGELFF. CDR3 nucleotides: TGTGCCAGCAGCTTAAGTGGGGGCACCGGGGAGCTGTTTTTT.